These 22 T cell receptor beta chains came from one sample sequenced in a study of blood T cells in healthy people across ages. A second roughly 6 to 11 cycle PCR used barcoded and J-beta primers. TCRdb re-called the 5' RACE reads through MiXCR, storing one row per CDR3 protein. The profile covers about 1.4 million distinct CDR3 sequences, with roughly 64% appearing a single time and over 5.5% taken by the ten largest. Sequenced material: blood. Every receptor here comes from a man between 18 and 29 years old in good health.

The chain has TRBV7-9 and TRBJ2-3, with 7 bases matching TRBD2. The V gene's germline CDR1 is SEHNR and CDR2 FQNEAQ (reference sequence). CDR3 length: 15 amino acids. V trimming: 3 bases; J trimming: 2 bases; junction bases outside the gene matches: 5. CDR3 sequence: CASSFSGGPTDTQYF. The CDR3 bases are TGTGCCAGCAGCTTTTCGGGGGGACCCACAGATACGCAGTATTTT.

The chain joins TRBV6-1 to TRBJ1-2; 10 bases align to TRBD1. The germline V gene has CDR1 MNHNS and CDR2 SASEGT. V lost 2 bases and J lost 2; bases outside the gene matches: 2. This CDR3 comprises 15 residues. CDR3 in DNA: TGTGCCAGCAGTGAAATGGGACAGGGGAACTATGGCTACACCTTC. Translation gives CASSEMGQGNYGYTF.

The rearrangement uses TRBV20-1 and TRBJ2-7, with unresolved D. This CDR3 comprises 11 residues. Per the germline V gene, CDR1 is DFQATT and CDR2 is SNEGSKA (reference sequence). Trimming took off 2 bases at V and 7 bases at J, with 9 bases between the two ends. The CDR3 nucleotides are TGCAGTGCTAGACCACCCGGGGAGCAGTACTTC. This codes for CSARPPGEQYF.

V is TRBV4-3 and J is TRBJ2-3; D is unclear. The CDR3 has 16 residues. Trimming left V 0 bases short and J 1 base short, with 11 bases between. Germline V gene sequence: CDR1 LGHNA, CDR2 YSLEER. Here the CDR3 DNA reads TGCGCCAGCAGCCAAGACTCCGCCCTGGGCACAGATACGCAGTATTTT. This codes for CASSQDSALGTDTQYF.

This chain joins TRBV4-1 and TRBJ2-1, with 7 bases lining up with TRBD2. From germline, CDR1 is MGHRA and CDR2 YSYEKL. The junction had 8 bases not matched to a gene; V was cut back by 0 bases and J by 15 bases. The CDR3 runs 13 residues. The CDR3 DNA follows: TGCGCCAGCAGCCAAGACCGGACTAGTATTTGGTTCTTC. Translating gives CASSQDRTSIWFF.

J is TRBJ2-2 and V is TRBV29-1; D gene uncertain. V lost 6 bases and J lost 2, with 7 bases in between. The CDR3 spans 12 residues. Germline CDR1 SQVTM, CDR2 ANQGSEA. Here the CDR3 reads CSVGSNTGELFF. Written as DNA, the CDR3 is TGCAGCGTCGGCTCAAACACCGGGGAGCTGTTTTTT.

This rearrangement joins TRBV4-3 to TRBJ1-5; 7 bases map to TRBD1. Trimming took 3 bases from V and 3 from J; bases not matched to a gene: 5. This CDR3 is 15 amino acids long. The germline gives CDR1 LGHNA, CDR2 YSLEER. CDR3 residues: CASSQGQRYNQPQHF. Here the CDR3 DNA reads TGCGCCAGCAGCCAGGGACAGAGATACAATCAGCCCCAGCATTTT.

The chain recombines TRBV28 with TRBJ2-3; 15 bases agree with TRBD2. The CDR3 covers 13 residues. From germline, CDR1 is MDHEN and CDR2 SYDVKM. The V segment lost 8 bases and the J segment 8 bases; nucleotides outside the gene matches: 2. The chain's CDR3 is CASGLAGGPTQYF. CDR3 DNA: TGTGCCAGCGGACTAGCGGGGGGGCCTACGCAGTATTTT.

This clonotype has a handful of counts. The rearrangement links TRBV29-1 to TRBJ1-4; 10 bases are shared with TRBD1. The germline V gene has CDR1 SQVTM and CDR2 ANQGSEA. The CDR3 runs 13 residues. The V and J ends lost 6 bases and 8 bases, in that order; junction bases with no gene match: 6. For the CDR3, the DNA is TGCAGCGTCCTGACAGGGGGCATGGAAAAACTGTTTTTT. Its protein product is CSVLTGGMEKLFF.

The chain links TRBV5-6 to TRBJ1-5; D remains ambiguous. Trimming cost V 8 bases and J 4 bases, with 7 bases left between them. This CDR3 comprises 11 residues. Germline V gene sequence: CDR1 SGHDT, CDR2 YYEEEE. The CDR3 sequence is CARVPNQPQHF. CDR3 coding DNA: TGTGCCAGAGTTCCTAATCAGCCCCAGCATTTT.

The V gene is TRBV13, the J gene TRBJ2-7; 8 nucleotides line up with TRBD1. From germline, CDR1 is PRHDT and CDR2 FYEKMQ (reference sequence). The CDR3 runs to 14 residues. V lost 0 bases, J lost 6 bases, and 4 bases stayed unmatched. The CDR3 protein is CASSLGDRGREQYF. CDR3 coding DNA: TGTGCCAGCAGCTTAGGAGACAGGGGTCGCGAGCAGTACTTC.

The chain joins TRBV7-9 to TRBJ2-1; TRBD2 matches 7 bases. Germline CDR1 is SEHNR and CDR2 is FQNEAQ (reference sequence). J was trimmed by 11 bases and V by 4 bases; bases with no gene match: 5. The CDR3 is made up of 12 amino acids. The CDR3 here is CASSSRESKQFF. CDR3 coding DNA: TGTGCCAGCAGCTCGCGGGAGTCTAAGCAGTTCTTC.

The chain has TRBV27 and TRBJ2-7; 8 bases match TRBD1. Trimming removed 4 bases from V and 3 bases from J; junction bases left unmatched: 5. CDR1 and CDR2 from the germline V gene are MNHEY and SMNVEV (reference sequence). The CDR3 extends over 14 amino acids. Here the CDR3 DNA reads TGTGCCAGCAGTTCCTGGGACAGGAGCTACGAGCAGTACTTC. Its protein product is CASSSWDRSYEQYF.

The V gene is TRBV6-5, the J gene TRBJ2-1, with D hard to call. This CDR3 contains 17 residues. From germline, CDR1 is MNHEY and CDR2 SVGAGI. Trimming shortened V by 2 bases and J by 2 bases, and 16 bases separated the two germline ends. CDR3 residues: CASSYDLGSSPYNEQFF. The CDR3 DNA follows: TGTGCCAGCAGTTACGACTTGGGCTCATCCCCCTACAATGAGCAGTTCTTC.

This clonotype showed up just a few times. The gene calls are TRBV7-9 and TRBJ1-2, with 7 positions matching TRBD1. The CDR3 runs 15 residues. The trim removed 4 bases at V and 8 bases at J, leaving 13 bases unmatched. Germline V gene lookup returns CDR1 SEHNR and CDR2 FQNEAQ (reference sequence). CDR3 region: CASSSARRGRSGYTF. CDR3 in DNA: TGTGCCAGCAGCTCCGCCAGGAGGGGGCGGAGCGGCTACACCTTC.

This clonotype was observed once. V gene TRBV6-6 combines with J gene TRBJ1-6, with 9 bases matching TRBD1. This CDR3 region has 15 residues. With V trimmed by 6 bases and J by 6 bases, 6 bases remained unmatched. Germline-derived CDR1 and CDR2 are MNHNY and SVGAGI (reference sequence). The CDR3 DNA sequence: TGTGCCAGCAGACGGACAGGGGAAGGTAATTCACCCCTCCACTTT. Encoded protein: CASRRTGEGNSPLHF.

This clonotype was seen a handful of times. The CDR3, as DNA: TGTGCCAGCAACCGGGACAGGGGCTACGAGCAGTACTTC. Its protein product is CASNRDRGYEQYF. The chain carries TRBV7-2 and TRBJ2-7; 10 nucleotides agree with TRBD1. Germline CDR1 and CDR2: SGHTA and FQGNSA. The CDR3 sequence is 13 residues long. The trim removed 7 bases at V and 3 bases at J, leaving 3 bases unmatched.

The chain uses TRBV6-1 and TRBJ2-1; D is possibly TRBD1 (5 bases). The CDR3 contains 17 residues. Germline V gene sequence: CDR1 MNHNS, CDR2 SASEGT. V lost 6 bases and J lost 1, with 19 bases in between. CDR3 residues: CASSLRPLGASYNEQFF. CDR3 DNA: TGTGCCAGCAGCCTACGACCCCTTGGGGCTTCCTACAATGAGCAGTTCTTC.

This clonotype was picked up a small number of times. The chain carries TRBV29-1 and TRBJ1-2; D might be TRBD1 (6 bases). Germline V gives CDR1 SQVTM, CDR2 ANQGSEA. This CDR3 spans 14 amino acids. Trimming pared 4 bases from V and 8 bases from J, leaving 20 bases between. Here the CDR3 reads CSVVGGGGSEGYTF. CDR3 coding DNA: TGCAGCGTTGTTGGAGGGGGAGGATCGGAGGGCTACACCTTC.

The CDR3 protein is CASSPPVSNSKYGYTF. The CDR3 region has the DNA TGTGCCAGCTCACCACCGGTGTCAAACAGTAAATATGGCTACACCTTC. The V and J genes are TRBV18 and TRBJ1-2; D is unclear. The V gene's germline CDR1 is KGHSH and CDR2 LQKENI. This CDR3 is built from 16 residues. Trimming pared 0 bases from V and 5 bases from J, leaving 16 bases between.

The chain combines TRBV29-1 with TRBJ1-5; a weak D match, TRBD1 (5 bases). Germline V gene sequence: CDR1 SQVTM, CDR2 ANQGSEA. The CDR3 has 13 residues. V lost 3 bases and J lost 3, with 9 bases in between. The CDR3 spells CSVERGVNQPQHF. The CDR3 DNA is TGCAGCGTTGAGCGAGGGGTCAATCAGCCCCAGCATTTT. Combining the CDR3 with reference TRBV29-1 and TRBJ1-5 gives the whole variable domain SAVISQKPSRDICQRGTSLTIQCQVDSQVTMMFWYRQQPGQSLTLIATANQGSEATYESGFVIDKFPISRPNLTFSTLTVSNMSPEDSSIYLCSVERGVNQPQHFGDGTRLSIL.

The chain couples TRBV4-1 to TRBJ2-2; 9 nucleotides match TRBD1. The CDR3 has 23 residues. In germline, CDR1 is MGHRA, CDR2 YSYEKL. The trim removed 2 bases at V and 8 bases at J, leaving 30 bases unmatched. The CDR3 reads CASSQKVVRTGDRAGVSMGELFF. CDR3 coding DNA: TGCGCCAGCAGCCAAAAGGTCGTTCGGACAGGGGACAGGGCGGGAGTCTCAATGGGGGAGCTGTTTTTT.